A single sample is the source of the 21 T cell receptor beta chains below, sequenced in a study of shared clonotypes between healthy human individuals. The method was immunoSEQ multiplex PCR; TCRdb's version includes in-frame clones alone and lacks a portion of them. The data show 950,000 to 1,200,000 clones, 70% to 80% seen once. Sequencing was done on a sample of memory CD4+ T cells from PBMCs. Indicated subset: CD45RA-negative fraction. These receptors came from a man younger than 35 in good health. Some clones in this sample may be carry-over from other donors' samples.

The CDR3 region has the DNA TGCAGCGTTAAAGGAGGGCGGAGCACAGATACGCAGTATTTT. Its translation is CSVKGGRSTDTQYF. The chain is built from TRBV29-1 and TRBJ2-3; a weak D match, TRBD2 (6 bases). The CDR3 totals 14 residues. V was pared by 5 bases and J by 0 bases, with 12 bases between. CDR1 and CDR2 from the germline V gene are SQVTM and ANQGSEA.

The chain is built from TRBV2 and TRBJ1-5; tentatively, D is TRBD1 (5 bases). The CDR3 consists of 18 residues. Trimming stripped 4 bases from V and 0 bases from J, with 19 bases between. In germline, CDR1 is SNHLY, CDR2 FYNNEI. CDR3: CASSGGSGTGYSNQPQHF. The CDR3 nucleotides are TGTGCCAGCAGTGGAGGCTCCGGGACCGGCTATAGCAATCAGCCCCAGCATTTT.

The rearrangement uses TRBV7-2 and TRBJ2-4; perhaps TRBD1 as D (7 bases). With 3 bases removed from V and 8 bases from J, the gap between germline ends came to 11 bases. In germline, CDR1 is SGHTA, CDR2 FQGNSA. The CDR3 sequence is 13 residues long. The CDR3 sequence: CASSFQGEDIQYF. CDR3 nucleotides: TGTGCCAGCAGCTTTCAGGGGGAGGACATTCAGTACTTC.

The chain links TRBV9 to TRBJ2-7; 7 positions match TRBD1. V lost 3 bases and J lost 6; bases outside the gene matches: 9. This CDR3 contains 14 residues. The V gene's germline CDR1 is SGDLS and CDR2 YYNGEE. This chain's CDR3 is CASSARQGTSEQYF. As DNA, the CDR3 is TGTGCCAGCAGCGCTAGACAGGGTACCTCCGAGCAGTACTTC.

The chain uses TRBV5-1 and TRBJ2-3, with 8 bases fitting TRBD2. CDR1 and CDR2 (germline): SGHRS, YFSETQ. The J segment lost 3 bases and the V segment lost 6 bases, leaving 12 bases of the junction unmatched. The CDR3 extends over 16 amino acids. CDR3 in amino acids: CASKPTSGSFTDTQYF. CDR3 in DNA: TGCGCCAGCAAACCTACGAGCGGGAGTTTTACAGATACGCAGTATTTT.

J is TRBJ1-2 and V is TRBV11-3; 7 nucleotides align to TRBD1. The CDR3 consists of 13 residues. With V trimmed by 3 bases and J by 6 bases, 4 bases remained unmatched. CDR1 is SGHNT, CDR2 YENEEA, per germline. In nucleotides, the CDR3 is TGTGCCAGCAGCTTTTCGACAGGGCATGGCTACACCTTC. As protein: CASSFSTGHGYTF.

In its sample, this clone was seen a few times. V gene TRBV18 combines with J gene TRBJ1-2; D remains unclear. CDR1 is KGHSH, CDR2 LQKENI, per germline. Deletions cut 0 bases from V and 4 bases from J, with 6 bases between. The CDR3 is made up of 13 amino acids. CDR3 amino acids: CASSPPSPYGYTF. In nucleotides, the CDR3 is TGTGCCAGCTCACCACCGTCTCCCTATGGCTACACCTTC.

The chain joins TRBV5-1 to TRBJ2-1; the D is unclear. The germline V gene encodes CDR1 SGHRS and CDR2 YFSETQ. V was trimmed by 3 bases and J by 4 bases, leaving 8 bases between them. This CDR3 has 13 amino acids. The CDR3 protein is CASSSNSYNEQFF. Here the CDR3 DNA reads TGCGCCAGCAGCTCAAATTCATACAATGAGCAGTTCTTC.

This chain uses TRBV11-2 with TRBJ1-1; the D gene is possibly TRBD1 (6 bases). The CDR3 is 16 residues long. Per the germline V gene, CDR1 is SGHAT and CDR2 is FQNNGV. Trimming left V 0 bases short and J 1 base short, with 12 bases between. The CDR3 spells CASSLDSPGQNTEAFF. In DNA form, the CDR3 reads TGTGCCAGCAGCTTAGATAGCCCGGGACAGAACACTGAAGCTTTCTTT. Supplemented by reference TRBV11-2 and TRBJ1-1, the full variable domain reads EAGVAQSPRYKIIEKRQSVAFWCNPISGHATLYWYQQILGQGPKLLIQFQNNGVVDDSQLPKDRFSAERLKGVDSTLKIQPAKLEDSAVYLCASSLDSPGQNTEAFFGQGTRLTVV.

The chain links TRBV4-2 to TRBJ1-5; 7 positions match TRBD1. CDR3 length: 15 amino acids. CDR1 and CDR2 (germline): LGHNA, YNFKEQ. V lost 2 bases to trimming and J lost 9 bases; unmatched junction nucleotides: 10. The CDR3 coding sequence is TGTGCCAGCAGCCAAACGGGACAGTCCCAGGGGCCCCAGCATTTT. This codes for CASSQTGQSQGPQHF.

The V gene is TRBV5-1, the J gene TRBJ1-1; D is ambiguous. CDR1 and CDR2 (germline): SGHRS, YFSETQ. The V end was cut by 5 bases, the J end by 4 bases, with 15 bases between. This CDR3 contains 14 residues. The CDR3 is CASRLDVEGTEAFF. In DNA, the CDR3 is TGCGCCAGCAGGCTGGATGTAGAGGGCACTGAAGCTTTCTTT.

V gene TRBV7-9 combines with J gene TRBJ2-7; D unclear. The length of the CDR3 is 15 residues. Germline V gene data show CDR1 as SEHNR and CDR2 as FQNEAQ (reference sequence). V was trimmed by 5 bases and J by 2 bases, leaving 16 bases between them. The chain's CDR3 is CASSPLSQVAYEQYF. In nucleotides, the CDR3 is TGTGCCAGCAGCCCACTTAGTCAAGTGGCCTACGAGCAGTACTTC.

The rearrangement links TRBV11-3 to TRBJ2-5, with D hard to call. V was clipped by 3 bases and J by 5 bases, with 10 bases between them. Germline CDR1 is SGHNT and CDR2 is YENEEA. The CDR3 length is 13 residues. Written as DNA, the CDR3 is TGTGCCAGCAGCTTCCCCGGCTCGGAGACCCAGTACTTC. It yields the protein CASSFPGSETQYF.

A single count supports this clone. This rearrangement joins TRBV14 to TRBJ2-7; 9 nucleotides align to TRBD2. The germline V gene has CDR1 SGHDN and CDR2 FVKESK. J was trimmed by 0 bases and V by 4 bases; bases with no gene match: 10. The CDR3 length is 17 residues. In DNA, the CDR3 is TGTGCCAGCAGCCGGTTGTTTGTTAGCGGGAGCTCCTACGAGCAGTACTTC. This sequence encodes CASSRLFVSGSSYEQYF.

The rearrangement links TRBV5-1 to TRBJ1-2, with D perhaps TRBD1 (5 bases). The CDR3 has 14 amino acids. The germline gives CDR1 SGHRS, CDR2 YFSETQ. Deletions cut 0 bases from V and 6 bases from J, with 12 bases between. CDR3 region: CASSLAPGTDGYTF. The CDR3 DNA sequence: TGCGCCAGCAGCTTGGCCCCAGGGACTGATGGCTACACCTTC.

The table lists this clone with a few counts. This chain uses TRBV28 with TRBJ1-1; D is possibly TRBD1 (6 bases). Trimming took off 5 bases at V and 4 bases at J, with 11 bases between the two ends. The CDR3 is made up of 13 amino acids. Germline CDR1 and CDR2: MDHEN and SYDVKM. The CDR3 loop is CASSNRVGTEAFF. The CDR3 DNA follows: TGTGCCAGCAGTAACAGGGTGGGCACTGAAGCTTTCTTT.

As concerns this clone: Additional DNA sequences in this sample encode the identical CDR3. This rearrangement joins TRBV5-4 to TRBJ2-5, with 10 positions matching TRBD1. CDR3 length: 14 amino acids. V gave up 4 bases and J gave up 3 bases; unmatched junction bases: 3. Per germline, CDR1 SGHNT and CDR2 YYREEE (reference sequence). CDR3 amino acids: CASSLGTGEETQYF. The CDR3, as DNA: TGTGCCAGCAGCCTGGGGACAGGGGAAGAGACCCAGTACTTC.

V gene TRBV20-1 combines with J gene TRBJ2-1; D possibly corresponds to TRBD2 (5 bases). Germline CDR1 is DFQATT and CDR2 is SNEGSKA (reference sequence). The CDR3 totals 10 residues. V dropped 8 bases and J dropped 7 bases, with 9 bases sitting between them. In nucleotides, the CDR3 is TGCAGTCAAGAGGGTAATGAGCAGTTCTTC. It encodes CSQEGNEQFF.

V and J are TRBV5-6 and TRBJ2-3; D ambiguous. V was shortened by 0 bases and J by 2 bases, with 4 bases between the two germline ends. The germline V gene encodes CDR1 SGHDT and CDR2 YYEEEE. The CDR3 has 13 residues. CDR3 nucleotides: TGTGCCAGCAGCTTGGGCTTCACAGATACGCAGTATTTT. Translating it yields CASSLGFTDTQYF.

The rearrangement links TRBV28 to TRBJ1-2; possible D gene TRBD1, 5 bases. The CDR3 length is 14 residues. Trimming removed 2 bases at V and 8 bases at J, with 15 bases between. Germline CDR1 reads MDHEN; CDR2 reads SYDVKM. The CDR3 protein is CASSLSQGPKGYTF. CDR3 nucleotides: TGTGCCAGCAGTTTAAGCCAGGGCCCGAAGGGCTACACCTTC.

The gene calls are TRBV5-1 and TRBJ2-2; D is ambiguous. Germline loops: CDR1 SGHRS, CDR2 YFSETQ. The CDR3 length is 14 residues. Trimming pared 0 bases from V and 5 bases from J, leaving 8 bases between. CDR3 in DNA: TGCGCCAGCAGCTTGGCTTATTCGACCGGGGAGCTGTTTTTT. It specifies CASSLAYSTGELFF. Complete variable domain (other parts from reference TRBV5-1 and TRBJ2-2): KAGVTQTPRYLIKTRGQQVTLSCSPISGHRSVSWYQQTPGQGLQFLFEYFSETQRNKGNFPGRFSGRQFSNSRSEMNVSTLELGDSALYLCASSLAYSTGELFFGEGSRLTVL.